This entry lists 8 T cell receptor beta chains sequenced from one sample in a study of T cells in Graves' hyperthyroidism and ophthalmopathy. From RNA transcripts, TCR beta CDR3 regions were amplified. The TCR CDR3 was amplified in a first-round RT-PCR using the HTBI primer set. TCRdb processed the multiplex PCR reads anew with MiXCR; each CDR3 protein has one entry. The sample contains about 500,000 distinct CDR3 sequences, about 16% of which appear only once. Sample: blood. The receptors were gathered from a woman aged 25 to 39 with Graves' ophthalmopathy.

The V and J genes are TRBV30 and TRBJ2-6, with D hard to call. Germline assignment: CDR1 GTSNPN and CDR2 SVGIG (reference sequence). Deletions cut 7 bases from V and 0 bases from J, with 16 bases between. CDR3 size: 16 residues. The DNA for the CDR3 is TGTGCCTCGAAGTACGTGATATCCTCTGGGGCCAACGTCCTGACTTTC. Translation: CASKYVISSGANVLTF.

About this clonotype: This sequence may be a read error, since a much larger clone differs from it by one base. The V gene is TRBV12-3 or TRBV12-4, the J gene TRBJ1-1; tentative D call: TRBD1 (6 bases). CDR3 size: 13 residues. V lost 1 base and J lost 10, with 13 bases in between. The CDR3 DNA follows: TGTGCCAGCAGTTTAGGGGGGGCCCCTGGAGCTTTCTTT. Amino acid sequence: CASSLGGAPGAFF.

The sample holds many counts of this clonotype. The chain couples TRBV2 to TRBJ1-5; no firm D call. CDR3 length equals 13 residues. Germline CDR1 reads SNHLY; CDR2 reads FYNNEI. The germline V and J ends were trimmed by 5 bases and 7 bases, with 12 bases remaining between them. The CDR3 bases are TGTGCCAGCAGTCCCGGACTGTGGCAGCCCCAGCATTTT. Translating gives CASSPGLWQPQHF.

In this sample, this clonotype turned up many times. This chain links TRBV20-1 with TRBJ2-7; 9 nucleotides line up with TRBD2. The CDR3 is 15 amino acids. Per the germline V gene, CDR1 is DFQATT and CDR2 is SNEGSKA (reference sequence). V lost 1 base, J lost 3 bases, and 7 bases stayed unmatched. In nucleotides, the CDR3 is TGCAGTGCTAGAGGAACGCTAGCGGGGCTCTACGAGCAGTACTTC. This sequence encodes CSARGTLAGLYEQYF.

This clonotype was counted ten times or more. This chain joins TRBV28 and TRBJ2-7; 8 bases agree with TRBD2. The J segment lost 6 bases and the V segment lost 7 bases, leaving 5 bases of the junction unmatched. The CDR3 has 12 amino acids. CDR1 MDHEN and CDR2 SYDVKM come from the germline V gene. The CDR3 bases are TGTGCCAGCATCAGCGGGAGTGCCGAGCAGTACTTC. Its protein product is CASISGSAEQYF.

This clonotype was seen repeatedly, ten times or more. This chain joins TRBV12-3 or TRBV12-4 and TRBJ2-2, with D hard to call. V lost 3 bases and J 3 bases, leaving 11 bases between the germline ends. The CDR3 is 15 residues long. CDR3 nucleotides: TGTGCCAGCAGTTTGGTGGTAGGTGACACCGGGGAGCTGTTTTTT. Protein: CASSLVVGDTGELFF.

This clonotype was recorded many times. The chain recombines TRBV11-3 with TRBJ2-1, with D possibly matching TRBD1 (5 bases). CDR1 SGHNT and CDR2 YENEEA come from the germline V gene. Trimming removed 0 bases from V and 4 bases from J, with 13 bases in between. This CDR3 has 16 amino acids. The CDR3 protein is CASSLESGSEYNEQFF. In DNA, the CDR3 is TGTGCCAGCAGCTTAGAGTCAGGGTCTGAATACAATGAGCAGTTCTTC.

The chain has TRBV19 and TRBJ2-2, with D perhaps TRBD1 (6 bases). Germline V gene data show CDR1 as LNHDA and CDR2 as SQIVND (reference sequence). Trimming shortened V by 3 bases and J by 1 base, and 9 bases separated the two germline ends. There are 15 residues in the CDR3. The CDR3 coding sequence is TGTGCCAGTAGTATTGGACAGATGAACACCGGGGAGCTGTTTTTT. Encoded protein: CASSIGQMNTGELFF.